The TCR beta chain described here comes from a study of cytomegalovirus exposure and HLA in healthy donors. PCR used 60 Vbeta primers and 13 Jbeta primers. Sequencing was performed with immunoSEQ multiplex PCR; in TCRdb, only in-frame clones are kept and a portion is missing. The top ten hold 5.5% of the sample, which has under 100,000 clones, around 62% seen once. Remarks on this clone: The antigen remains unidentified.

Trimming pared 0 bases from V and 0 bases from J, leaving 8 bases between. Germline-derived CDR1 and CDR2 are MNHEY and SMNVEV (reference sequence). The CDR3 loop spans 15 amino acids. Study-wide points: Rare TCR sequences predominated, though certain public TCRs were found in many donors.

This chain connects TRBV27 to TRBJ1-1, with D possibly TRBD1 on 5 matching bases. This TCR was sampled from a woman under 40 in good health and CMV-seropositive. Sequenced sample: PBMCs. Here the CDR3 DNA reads TGTGCCAGCAGTTTATCCCGGGGGTTGAACACTGAAGCTTTCTTT. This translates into CASSLSRGLNTEAFF.